The present entry profiles one T cell receptor (beta chain) with its context. The sample comes from a study of blood T cell repertoires in COVID-19. Study overall: The study drew acute and convalescent COVID-19 samples from the United States, Italy and Spain. Nucleic acid was either cDNA or gDNA, and it came from T cells, B-cell-depleted T cells, or PBMCs.

Authors' data handling: Using reference gene primer amplification, nucleated cell counts were estimated. Some clones are missing from TCRdb's copy, which holds only in-frame ones; the method was immunoSEQ multiplex PCR. V and J calls and clone size are those listed in that table; D and trimming were worked out from the DNA. The sample carries approximately 94,000 clones, more than 65% recorded once. Trimming took off 2 bases at V and 6 bases at J, with 14 bases between the two ends. Germline values: CDR1 KGHSH, CDR2 LQKENI. This CDR3 comprises 15 residues. The origin of this receptor is a man in his sixties with acute or convalescent COVID-19. The chain links TRBV18 to TRBJ1-3; D gene unclear. Sequences were obtained from peripheral blood. The CDR3 protein is CASSPYGRDLNTIYF. CDR3 nucleotide sequence: TGTGCCAGCTCACCATACGGCCGGGATCTAAACACCATATATTTT.